This TCR beta chain was profiled in a study of blood T cell repertoires in COVID-19. Study-level background: Specimens from acute and convalescent COVID-19 originated in the United States, Italy and Spain. From T cells, B-cell-depleted T cells, or PBMCs came the material, which was cDNA or gDNA.

Generated by immunoSEQ multiplex PCR, the TCRdb table keeps only in-frame clones and is missing some. The sample has about 200,000 clones, about nine tenths seen once; the top ten hold around 1.5%. Germline V gene lookup returns CDR1 SGDLS and CDR2 YYNGEE. Losses at the gene ends were 0 bases for V and 7 bases for J; bases not matched to a gene: 9. This CDR3 has 17 residues. V gene TRBV9 combines with J gene TRBJ2-1, with 11 nucleotides matching TRBD1. This TCR came from a man younger than 35 with active or convalescent COVID-19. Source material: peripheral blood. Written as DNA, the CDR3 is TGTGCCAGCAGCGTAGTTATAGGGGACAGGGGGTTGAATGAGCAGTTCTTC. Amino acid sequence: CASSVVIGDRGLNEQFF.